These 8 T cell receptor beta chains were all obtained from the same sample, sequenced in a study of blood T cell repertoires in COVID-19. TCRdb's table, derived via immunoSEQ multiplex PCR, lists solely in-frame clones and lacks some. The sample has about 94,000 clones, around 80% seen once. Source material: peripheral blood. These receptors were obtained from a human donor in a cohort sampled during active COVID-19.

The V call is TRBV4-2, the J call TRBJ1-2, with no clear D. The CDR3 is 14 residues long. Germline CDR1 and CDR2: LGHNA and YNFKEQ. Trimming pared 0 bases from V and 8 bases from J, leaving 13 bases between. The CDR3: CASSQDREGDGYTF. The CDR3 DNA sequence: TGTGCCAGCAGCCAAGATCGGGAGGGAGACGGCTACACCTTC.

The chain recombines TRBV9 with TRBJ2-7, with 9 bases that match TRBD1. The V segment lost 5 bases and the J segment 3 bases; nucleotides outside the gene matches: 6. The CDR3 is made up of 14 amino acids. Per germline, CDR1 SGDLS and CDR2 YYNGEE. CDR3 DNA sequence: TGTGCCAGCAGTAGAGGGACAGGGTTCTACGAGCAGTACTTC. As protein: CASSRGTGFYEQYF.

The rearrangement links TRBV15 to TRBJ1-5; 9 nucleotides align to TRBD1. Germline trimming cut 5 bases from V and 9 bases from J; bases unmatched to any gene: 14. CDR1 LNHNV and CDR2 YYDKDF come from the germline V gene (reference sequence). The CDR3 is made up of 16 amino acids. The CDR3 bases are TGTGCCACCAGCTCCCCTCGCGGACAGGGGAACGGGCCCCAGCATTTT. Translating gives CATSSPRGQGNGPQHF.

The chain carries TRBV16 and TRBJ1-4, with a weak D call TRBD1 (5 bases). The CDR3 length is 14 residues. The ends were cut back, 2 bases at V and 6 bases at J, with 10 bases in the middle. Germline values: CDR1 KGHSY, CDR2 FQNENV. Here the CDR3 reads CASSQTGGDEKLFF. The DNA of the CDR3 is TGTGCCAGCAGCCAAACCGGGGGGGATGAAAAACTGTTTTTT.

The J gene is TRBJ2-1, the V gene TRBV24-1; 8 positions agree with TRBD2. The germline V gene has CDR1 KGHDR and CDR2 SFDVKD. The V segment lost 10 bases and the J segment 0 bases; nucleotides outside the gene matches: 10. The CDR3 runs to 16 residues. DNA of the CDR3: TGTGCCACAGGGGGGTCACTAGCGGCCTCCTACAATGAGCAGTTCTTC. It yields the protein CATGGSLAASYNEQFF.

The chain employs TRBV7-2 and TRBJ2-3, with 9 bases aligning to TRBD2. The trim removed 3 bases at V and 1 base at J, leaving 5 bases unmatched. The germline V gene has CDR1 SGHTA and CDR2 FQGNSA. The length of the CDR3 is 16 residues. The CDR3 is CASSFRASGGTDTQYF. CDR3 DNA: TGTGCCAGCAGCTTCCGAGCTAGCGGGGGCACAGATACGCAGTATTTT.

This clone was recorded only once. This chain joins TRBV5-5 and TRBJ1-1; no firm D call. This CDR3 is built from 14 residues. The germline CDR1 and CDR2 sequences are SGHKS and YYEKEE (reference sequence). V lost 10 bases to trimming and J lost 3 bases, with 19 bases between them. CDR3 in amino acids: CAAGGWNSHTEAFF. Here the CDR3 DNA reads TGTGCCGCCGGCGGCTGGAACTCGCACACTGAAGCTTTCTTT.

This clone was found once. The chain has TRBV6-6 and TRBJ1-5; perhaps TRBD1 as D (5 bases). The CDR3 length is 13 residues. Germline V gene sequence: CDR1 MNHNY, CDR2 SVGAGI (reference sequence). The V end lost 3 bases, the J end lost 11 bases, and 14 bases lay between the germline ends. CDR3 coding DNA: TGTGCCAGCAGTTATGGGGGTTTAGCGGCCCAGCATTTT. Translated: CASSYGGLAAQHF.